The T cell receptor beta chain under discussion was sequenced for a study of CD8 T cells in ankylosing spondylitis. Study-wide points: The study looked at matched synovial fluid samples from ankylosing spondylitis patients. Disease-linked clones were reported to be significantly enriched there.

A single record per CDR3 protein comes from TCRdb applying MiXCR to the 5' RACE reads. The table records 39,000 or so distinct CDR3 sequences, less than 4% of them present only once. Germline CDR1 reads SGDLS; CDR2 reads YYNGEE. This CDR3 is 17 amino acids long. The trim removed 3 bases at V and 0 bases at J, leaving 6 bases unmatched. This clonotype was counted at least ten times. Its matching antigen is unknown. The clonotype was recovered from a male donor with ankylosing spondylitis or in good health (not recorded which). The chain recombines TRBV9 with TRBJ2-1; TRBD2 matches at 10 bases. The sequenced sample was blood, either unsorted or a sorted T cell fraction (not recorded which). CDR3 bases: TGTGCCAGCAGCGCCTTACCTAGCGGGAGCTCCTACAATGAGCAGTTCTTC. Translated, it gives CASSALPSGSSYNEQFF.